The rows below give T cell receptor beta chains drawn from one sample of a study of T-cell reconstitution after alpha-beta-depleted transplantation in children. Via MiXCR, TCRdb re-called the PCR reads, giving one row per CDR3 protein. The sample includes 250,000 to 300,000 distinct CDR3 sequences, about a tenth of them seen just once. Sample: PBMCs from the stem cell graft donor, taken from the stem cell graft. These receptors all stem from a human donor who donated a stem cell graft to a child with SCID. Both conserved end residues are part of each CDR3. A D gene is named only where the DNA matches it firmly. The size entry is marked missing in some rows and otherwise reads once, few, many or a size class.

TRBJ2-1 | few | . | TRBV29-1 | TGCAGCGTTGAAGACTACAATGAGCAGTTCTTC | CSVEDYNEQFF
TRBJ2-2 | . | . | TRBV12-5 | TGTGCTAGTGGTCCCGGAACGGGCGGGGAGCTGTTTTTT | CASGPGTGGELFF
TRBJ2-1 | . | . | TRBV5-6 | TGTGCCAGCAGCTGGGGACCCAAAGGGAATGAGCAGTTCTTC | CASSWGPKGNEQFF
TRBJ1-2 | few | . | TRBV14 | TGTGCCAGCAGCCAAGATCTAGACACCTATGGCTACACCTTC | CASSQDLDTYGYTF
TRBJ1-2 | few | TRBD1 | TRBV7-9 | TGTGCCAGCAGCCACAGGGGAGGAGATGGCTACACCTTC | CASSHRGGDGYTF
TRBJ2-5 | few | . | TRBV3-1 | TGTGCCAGCGCTCGGGAAGAGACCCAGTACTTC | CASAREETQYF
TRBJ1-1 | . | . | TRBV14 | TGTGCCAGCAGCCAAGTCGGGGGGTACACTGAAGCTTTCTTT | CASSQVGGYTEAFF
TRBJ2-3 | . | TRBD2 | TRBV10-3 | TGTGCCATCAGTCCACTGGGGACTAGCGGAGATACGCAGTATTTT | CAISPLGTSGDTQYF
TRBJ2-4 | many | TRBD1 | TRBV3-1 | TGTGCCAGCAGCCTAGACAGGGGGCGCATTCAGTACTTC | CASSLDRGRIQYF
TRBJ2-7 | . | TRBD1 | TRBV5-6 | TGTGCCAGCAGCTTTCCGGGACAGGGATTCTCCTACGAGCAGTACTTC | CASSFPGQGFSYEQYF
TRBJ2-2 | . | . | TRBV9 | TGTGCCAGCAGCACCCATTTGAAGAACACCGGGGAGCTGTTTTTT | CASSTHLKNTGELFF
TRBJ2-1 | few | . | TRBV2 | TGTGCCAGCTACAATTCCGGACAGTCCAATGAGCAGTTCTTC | CASYNSGQSNEQFF
TRBJ2-1 | . | TRBD2 | TRBV14 | TGTGCCAGCAGCCAAGAGTTCGACGGGGGGGCCTCCTACAATGAGCAGTTCTTC | CASSQEFDGGASYNEQFF
TRBJ2-3 | many | . | TRBV6-4 | TGTGCCAGCAGTCTACAGGGAGCGGGCACAGATACGCAGTATTTT | CASSLQGAGTDTQYF
TRBJ2-7 | . | . | TRBV20-1 | TGCAGTGCTAGAGATCTGAGGTACCCCTCCTACGAGCAGTACTTC | CSARDLRYPSYEQYF
TRBJ2-1 | few | . | TRBV11-2 | TGTGCCAGCAGCTTACCCCCCGGGGCAGGAGAGCAGTTCTTC | CASSLPPGAGEQFF
TRBJ2-3 | many | . | TRBV11-1 | TGTGCCAGCACCACGGGGAACACGGATACGCAGTATTTT | CASTTGNTDTQYF
TRBJ2-1 | many | . | TRBV29-1 | TGCAGCGCTCTACCACAGGGCCGTAATGAGCAGTTCTTC | CSALPQGRNEQFF
TRBJ2-1 | few | . | TRBV29-1 | TGCAGCGTTGAAGGCAGGGCTCGTCTCTCCTACAATGAGCAGTTCTTC | CSVEGRARLSYNEQFF
TRBJ2-3 | . | . | TRBV3-1 | TGTGCCAGCAGCCAGGGGGGTCCTGTAGATACGCAGTATTTT | CASSQGGPVDTQYF
TRBJ2-1 | . | . | TRBV7-9 | TGTGCCAGCCACGCAGGGAGAAGCTCCTACAATGAGCAGTTCTTC | CASHAGRSSYNEQFF
TRBJ1-5 | many | . | TRBV20-1 | TGCAGTGCTAGACCTCCGGACCGAACCTCTCAGCCCCAGCATTTT | CSARPPDRTSQPQHF
TRBJ2-6 | . | TRBD1 | TRBV3-1 | TGTGCCAGCAGCCAAGACCGGGACAGACTTTCTGGTGGGGCCAACGTCCTGACTTTC | CASSQDRDRLSGGANVLTF
TRBJ2-2 | many | . | TRBV10-1 | TGCGCCAGCAGTGAAGTGGGCACCGGGGAGCTGTTTTTT | CASSEVGTGELFF
TRBJ2-2 | few | . | TRBV25-1 | TGTGCCAGCAGTGAGGACTTCACCGGGGAGCTGTTTTTT | CASSEDFTGELFF
TRBJ2-7 | many | . | TRBV12-5 | TGTGCTAGTGGTTTGGTAGGCAGCTACGAGCAGTACTTC | CASGLVGSYEQYF
TRBJ2-5 | few | TRBD2 | TRBV12-3/TRBV12-4 | TGTGCCAGCAGTGGACTAGCGGGGGGGAAAGAGACCCAGTACTTC | CASSGLAGGKETQYF
TRBJ2-5 | . | TRBD2 | TRBV5-1 | TGCGCCAGCGCCGGGACTAAAGTACAAGAGACCCAGTACTTC | CASAGTKVQETQYF
TRBJ2-7 | . | . | TRBV12-3/TRBV12-4 | TGTGCCACTCGGGGGATTAGCTCCTACGAGCAGTACTTC | CATRGISSYEQYF
TRBJ2-1 | . | . | TRBV20-1 | TGCTGTGCTAGAGATCTCGGGGGAACCTCCTACAATGAGCAGTTCTTC | CCARDLGGTSYNEQFF
TRBJ2-3 | few | . | TRBV7-2 | TGTGCCAGCAGCTTATACCCAGATGGGACAGATACGCAGTATTTT | CASSLYPDGTDTQYF
TRBJ2-7 | . | . | TRBV2 | TGTGCCAGCAGGCTTTCCGAGCAGTACTTC | CASRLSEQYF
TRBJ1-2 | few | . | TRBV7-8 | TGTGCCAGCAGCCCAGGCGGTGGGGGTGCTACGGGAGGCTACACCTTC | CASSPGGGGATGGYTF
TRBJ2-3 | few | . | TRBV7-2 | TGTGCCAGCAGCTTAGTAGCAGGGGAAGATACGCAGTATTTT | CASSLVAGEDTQYF
TRBJ2-7 | . | . | TRBV29-1 | TGCAGCGTTGAGTGGGACGGCGGAGTCTACGAGCAGTACTTC | CSVEWDGGVYEQYF
TRBJ1-6 | few | . | TRBV20-1 | TGCAGTGCTAGAGAGCGGAGGGATCCCTATTCACCCCTCCACTTT | CSARERRDPYSPLHF
TRBJ2-3 | many | . | TRBV27 | TGTGCCAGCAGTCGCGGGGCTACGCAGTATTTT | CASSRGATQYF
TRBJ2-2 | few | TRBD2 | TRBV24-1 | TGTGCCACCAGTGACTCCGGGACTAGCGGGGGCCCGATCACCGGGGAGCTGTTTTTT | CATSDSGTSGGPITGELFF
TRBJ2-5 | . | . | TRBV10-3 | TGTGCCATCAGTGATGGGAGAGCGGAGACCCAGTACTTC | CAISDGRAETQYF
TRBJ2-5 | few | . | TRBV7-9 | TGTGCCAGCAGCATTACCGGGGCGCAAGAGACCCAGTACTTC | CASSITGAQETQYF
TRBJ1-1 | many | . | TRBV7-9 | TGCGCCAGCAGCCTGGGGGTGGGGAACACTGAAGCTTTCTTT | CASSLGVGNTEAFF
TRBJ1-5 | few | . | TRBV27 | TGTGCCAGCAGTTTGGTTGGGAATTACCGGCCCCAGCATTTT | CASSLVGNYRPQHF
TRBJ2-2 | . | . | TRBV15 | TGTGCCACCAGAAGGGTCGCGAACACCGGGGAGCTGTTTTTT | CATRRVANTGELFF
TRBJ2-3 | . | . | TRBV5-4 | TGTGCCAGCAGCTTTTCCCACGCAGATACGCAGTATTTT | CASSFSHADTQYF
TRBJ2-2 | many | . | TRBV6-1 | TGTGCCAGCAGTGTCTGGAGCGGAGCGAACACCGGGGAGCTGTTTTTT | CASSVWSGANTGELFF
TRBJ2-1 | few | TRBD2 | TRBV20-1 | TGCAGTGCTAGTAAACTAGCGGGGGGCCATGAGCAGTTCTTC | CSASKLAGGHEQFF
TRBJ2-1 | many | . | TRBV24-1 | TGTGCCACCGCTCAGGGCAATGAGCAGTTCTTC | CATAQGNEQFF
TRBJ2-4 | many | TRBD1 | TRBV13 | TGTGCCAGCAGCTTGCCGGGACAGGGGGCGGCCAAAAACATTCAGTACTTC | CASSLPGQGAAKNIQYF
TRBJ2-2 | few | . | TRBV4-2 | TGTGCCAGCAGCCCTACCGGGCTTCAGAACACCGGGGAGCTGTTTTTT | CASSPTGLQNTGELFF
TRBJ2-1 | . | . | TRBV6-1 | TGTGCCAGCAGCGGGACTCTGCACAACAATGAGCAGTTCTTC | CASSGTLHNNEQFF
TRBJ1-5 | few | . | TRBV7-2 | TGTGCCAGCAGCGTCCCTGGAGAGGGCAATCAGCCCCAGCATTTT | CASSVPGEGNQPQHF